This T cell receptor beta chain was retrieved from a study of T cells in Graves' hyperthyroidism and ophthalmopathy. Study details: Peripheral blood collection took place at initial diagnosis, before any treatment.

This CDR3 contains 16 residues. Trimming shortened V by 4 bases and J by 4 bases, and 17 bases separated the two germline ends. Per germline, CDR1 WSHSY and CDR2 SAAADI. Many counts were recorded for this clonotype. What was amplified from RNA transcripts were TCR beta CDR3 regions. With the HTBI primer set, the TCR CDR3 went through a first round of RT-PCR. TCRdb called the multiplex PCR reads again in MiXCR, with one record for every CDR3 protein. The table has about 380,000 distinct CDR3 sequences, around 13% seen once. What was sequenced was blood. The receptor's source is a woman under 40 with Graves' ophthalmopathy. The chain links TRBV10-2 to TRBJ2-1; a weak D match, TRBD1 (5 bases). The CDR3 sequence: CASSGSWQGTYNEQFF. The CDR3 region has the DNA TGCGCCAGCAGTGGGTCGTGGCAGGGTACTTACAATGAGCAGTTCTTC.